This T cell receptor (beta chain) comes out of a study of blood T cell repertoires in COVID-19. The overall study: Both acute and convalescent COVID-19 samples were obtained from the United States, Italy and Spain. Nucleic acid was either cDNA or gDNA, and it came from T cells, B-cell-depleted T cells, or PBMCs.

The CDR3 runs 13 residues. V lost 7 bases to trimming and J lost 6 bases, with 13 bases between them. The germline CDR1 and CDR2 sequences are MNHNY and SVGAGI (reference sequence). In the source study's methods: By means of reference gene primer amplification, nucleated cell counts were estimated. Clones were read by immunoSEQ multiplex PCR, and TCRdb kept only the in-frame ones, dropping some. V, J and clone size derive from that table, while D and trimming were established from the DNA sequence. Altogether around 140,000 clones are present, over 60% being singletons, with the ten largest covering less than 2.5%.

The chain links TRBV6-6 to TRBJ1-5, with D possibly TRBD1 on 6 matching bases. The sequenced sample consisted of peripheral blood. The TCR was taken from a woman between 65 and 79 years old with acute or convalescent COVID-19. CDR3 DNA: TGTGCCAGCAACCACGGGGGGGCTCAGCCCCAGCATTTT. The encoded protein is CASNHGGAQPQHF.